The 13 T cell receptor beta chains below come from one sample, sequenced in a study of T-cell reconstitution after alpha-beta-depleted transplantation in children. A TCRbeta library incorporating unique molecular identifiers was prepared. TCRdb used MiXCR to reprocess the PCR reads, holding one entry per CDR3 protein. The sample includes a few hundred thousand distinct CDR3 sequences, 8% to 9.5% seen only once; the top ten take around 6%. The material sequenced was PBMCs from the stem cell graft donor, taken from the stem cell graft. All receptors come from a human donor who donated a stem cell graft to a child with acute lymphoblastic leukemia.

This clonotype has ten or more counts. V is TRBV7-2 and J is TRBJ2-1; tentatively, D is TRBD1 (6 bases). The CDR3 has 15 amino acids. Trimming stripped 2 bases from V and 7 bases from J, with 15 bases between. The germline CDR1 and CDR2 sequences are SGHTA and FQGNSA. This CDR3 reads CASSLTAGQGNEQFF. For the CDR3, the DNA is TGTGCCAGCAGCTTAACCGCTGGTCAGGGGAATGAGCAGTTCTTC.

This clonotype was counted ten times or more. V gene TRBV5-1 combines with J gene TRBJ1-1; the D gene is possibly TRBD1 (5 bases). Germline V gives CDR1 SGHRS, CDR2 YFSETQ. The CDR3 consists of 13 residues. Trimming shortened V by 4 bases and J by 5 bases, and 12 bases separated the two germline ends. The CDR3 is CASSVMTETEAFF. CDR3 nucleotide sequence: TGCGCCAGCAGCGTCATGACAGAGACTGAAGCTTTCTTT.

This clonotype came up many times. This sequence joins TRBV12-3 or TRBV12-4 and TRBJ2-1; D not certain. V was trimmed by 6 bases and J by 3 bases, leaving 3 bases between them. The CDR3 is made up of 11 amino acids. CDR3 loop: CASSYYNEQFF. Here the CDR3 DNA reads TGTGCCAGCAGCTACTACAATGAGCAGTTCTTC.

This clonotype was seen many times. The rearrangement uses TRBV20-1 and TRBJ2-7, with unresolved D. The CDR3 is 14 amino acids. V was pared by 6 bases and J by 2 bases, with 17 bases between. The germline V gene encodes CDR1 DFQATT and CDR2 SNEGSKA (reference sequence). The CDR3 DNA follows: TGCAGTGCCCGCCAAGGGCTGACGACCTACGAGCAGTACTTC. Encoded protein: CSARQGLTTYEQYF.

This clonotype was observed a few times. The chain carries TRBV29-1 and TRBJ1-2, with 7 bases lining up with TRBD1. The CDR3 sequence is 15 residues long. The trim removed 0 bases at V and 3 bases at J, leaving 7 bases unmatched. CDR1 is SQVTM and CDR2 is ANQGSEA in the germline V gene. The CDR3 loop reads CSVEDQVRGDYGYTF. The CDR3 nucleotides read TGCAGCGTTGAAGATCAGGTCAGGGGGGACTATGGCTACACCTTC.

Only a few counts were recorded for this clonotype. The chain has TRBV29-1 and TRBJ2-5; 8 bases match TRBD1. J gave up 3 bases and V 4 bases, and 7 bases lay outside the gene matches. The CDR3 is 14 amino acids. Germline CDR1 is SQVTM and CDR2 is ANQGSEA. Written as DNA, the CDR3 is TGCAGCGTTGGGGCAGGGGGCATGGAAGAGACCCAGTACTTC. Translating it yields CSVGAGGMEETQYF.

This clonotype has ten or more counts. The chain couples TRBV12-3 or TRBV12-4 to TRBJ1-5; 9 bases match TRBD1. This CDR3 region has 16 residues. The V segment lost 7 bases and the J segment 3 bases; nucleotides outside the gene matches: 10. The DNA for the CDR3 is TGTGCCAGCAACGTCCCGGGACAGGGCATCAATCAGCCCCAGCATTTT. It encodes CASNVPGQGINQPQHF.

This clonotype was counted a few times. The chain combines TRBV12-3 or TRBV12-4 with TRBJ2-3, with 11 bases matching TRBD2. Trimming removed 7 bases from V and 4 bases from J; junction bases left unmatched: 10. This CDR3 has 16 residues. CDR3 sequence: CASTLGSGGGADTQYF. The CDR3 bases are TGTGCCAGCACCCTGGGTAGCGGGGGGGGGGCAGATACGCAGTATTTT.

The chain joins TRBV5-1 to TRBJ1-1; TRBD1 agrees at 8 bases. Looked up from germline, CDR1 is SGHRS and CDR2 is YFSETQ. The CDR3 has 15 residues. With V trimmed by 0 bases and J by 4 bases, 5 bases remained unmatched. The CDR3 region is CASSLVTGGSTEAFF. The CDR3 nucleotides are TGCGCCAGCAGCTTGGTTACAGGGGGGAGCACTGAAGCTTTCTTT.

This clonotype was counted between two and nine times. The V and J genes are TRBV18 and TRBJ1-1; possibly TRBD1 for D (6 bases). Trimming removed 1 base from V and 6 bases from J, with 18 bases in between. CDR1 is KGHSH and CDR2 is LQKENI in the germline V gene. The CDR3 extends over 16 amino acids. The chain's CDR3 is CASSPLYRELYPEAFF. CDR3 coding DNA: TGTGCCAGCTCACCACTATACAGGGAACTTTATCCTGAAGCTTTCTTT.

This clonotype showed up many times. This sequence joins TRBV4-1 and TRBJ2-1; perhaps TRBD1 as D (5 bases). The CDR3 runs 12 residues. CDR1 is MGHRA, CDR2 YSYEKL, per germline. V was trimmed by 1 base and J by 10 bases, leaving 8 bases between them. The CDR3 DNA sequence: TGCGCCAGCAGCCAAGTGTCAGGGGAGCAGTTCTTC. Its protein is CASSQVSGEQFF.

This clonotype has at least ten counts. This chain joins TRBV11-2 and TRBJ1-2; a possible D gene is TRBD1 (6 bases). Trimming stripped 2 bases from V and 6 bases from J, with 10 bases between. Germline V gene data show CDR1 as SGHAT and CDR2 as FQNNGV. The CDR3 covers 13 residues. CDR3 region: CASSLKQGHGYTF. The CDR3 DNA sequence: TGTGCCAGCAGCTTAAAACAGGGCCATGGCTACACCTTC.

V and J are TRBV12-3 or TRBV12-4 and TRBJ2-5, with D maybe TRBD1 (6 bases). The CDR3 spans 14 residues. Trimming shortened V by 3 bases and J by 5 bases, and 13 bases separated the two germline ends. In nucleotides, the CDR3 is TGTGCCAGCAGTTTTTGCAGGGGTGATGAGACCCAGTACTTC. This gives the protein CASSFCRGDETQYF.